These 28 T cell receptor beta chains came from one sample sequenced in a study of OX40 agonist ivuxolimab in advanced cancers. The table came from immunoSEQ multiplex PCR; TCRdb's copy has only in-frame clones and leaves some out. The table has under 75,000 clones, about 90% seen once; the top ten hold 20% to 30%. The source material was CD4+ or CD8+ T cells sorted from blood, sampled in a trial of the OX40 agonist ivuxolimab. These receptors all stem from an adult with an advanced solid tumor such as melanoma, head and neck, liver or kidney cancer.

The V gene is TRBV5-5, the J gene TRBJ2-7; the match to TRBD1 covers 7 bases. J was trimmed by 7 bases and V by 4 bases; bases with no gene match: 11. The CDR3 sequence is 14 residues long. Germline CDR1 and CDR2: SGHKS and YYEKEE (reference sequence). CDR3 in DNA: TGTGCCAGCAGCCCAGGACAGGCCCGCGTTGAGCAGTACTTC. Translating gives CASSPGQARVEQYF.

The chain combines TRBV19 with TRBJ2-2; D is possibly TRBD1 (5 bases). Trimming left V 9 bases short and J 4 bases short, with 21 bases between. The CDR3 contains 16 residues. In germline, CDR1 is LNHDA, CDR2 SQIVND (reference sequence). This CDR3 is CASLPQGLPLTGELFF. The CDR3 nucleotides read TGTGCCAGCCTTCCTCAGGGATTACCCCTCACCGGGGAGCTGTTTTTT. Based on the CDR3 plus reference TRBV19 and TRBJ2-2, the full variable domain is DGGITQSPKYLFRKEGQNVTLSCEQNLNHDAMYWYRQDPGQGLRLIYYSQIVNDFQKGDIAEGYSVSREKKESFPLTVTSAQKNPTAFYLCASLPQGLPLTGELFFGEGSRLTVL.

The chain uses TRBV10-1 and TRBJ2-2; D may be TRBD1 (5 bases). Germline loops: CDR1 WNHNN, CDR2 SYGVQD (reference sequence). Trimming removed 2 bases from V and 4 bases from J, with 5 bases in between. The CDR3 has 13 amino acids. The CDR3 DNA reads TGCGCCAGCAGTGAGGGGGCCACCGGGGAGCTGTTTTTT. Translated: CASSEGATGELFF.

This clone showed up just once. The chain joins TRBV9 to TRBJ2-7; 8 bases are shared with TRBD2. The CDR3 is 15 amino acids. Germline V gene sequence: CDR1 SGDLS, CDR2 YYNGEE. V lost 3 bases and J lost 2; bases outside the gene matches: 7. The CDR3 protein is CASSAGGAPTYEQYF. The CDR3 nucleotides read TGTGCCAGCAGCGCGGGGGGGGCGCCGACCTACGAGCAGTACTTC.

This clone was seen once. V gene TRBV11-2 combines with J gene TRBJ1-3; no clear D. This CDR3 contains 17 residues. Trimming left V 0 bases short and J 1 base short, with 13 bases between. In germline, CDR1 is SGHAT, CDR2 FQNNGV. The CDR3 region is CASSLDPEHPSGNTIYF. The CDR3 DNA sequence: TGTGCCAGCAGCTTAGATCCTGAACACCCTTCTGGAAACACCATATATTTT.

The gene calls are TRBV29-1 and TRBJ2-2; D perhaps matches TRBD1 (8 bases). Germline CDR1 and CDR2: SQVTM and ANQGSEA. This CDR3 region has 15 residues. Trimming removed 6 bases at V and 3 bases at J, with 17 bases between. The CDR3 is CSVRGGTGDTGELFF. CDR3 DNA sequence: TGCAGCGTGAGGGGGGGGACAGGCGACACCGGGGAGCTGTTTTTT.

The table lists this clone with a few counts. J is TRBJ2-3 and V is TRBV7-9; D unclear. The germline V gene has CDR1 SEHNR and CDR2 FQNEAQ (reference sequence). CDR3 length: 12 residues. V shed 3 bases and J shed 2 bases, with 3 bases lying between them. The CDR3 sequence is CASSLATDTQYF. The CDR3 bases are TGTGCCAGCAGCTTGGCCACAGATACGCAGTATTTT.

The gene calls are TRBV9 and TRBJ2-2, with 9 bases fitting TRBD1. The CDR3 sequence is 16 residues long. Germline CDR1 reads SGDLS; CDR2 reads YYNGEE. With 3 bases clipped from V and 4 bases from J, the junction kept 7 bases outside the gene matches. The CDR3 loop reads CASSGPGTGITGELFF. The CDR3 nucleotides read TGTGCCAGCAGCGGCCCCGGGACAGGGATCACCGGGGAGCTGTTTTTT.

The V gene is TRBV27, the J gene TRBJ2-5; 8 nucleotides agree with TRBD2. Germline CDR1 MNHEY, CDR2 SMNVEV (reference sequence). Germline trimming cut 3 bases from V and 1 base from J; bases unmatched to any gene: 4. This CDR3 spans 15 amino acids. The CDR3 DNA follows: TGTGCCAGCAGTTTTTTTAGCGGGGTCCAAGAGACCCAGTACTTC. Translated: CASSFFSGVQETQYF.

The CDR3 DNA is TGTGCCAGCAGTTTAACCGGTCGGGAGACCCAGTACTTC. Amino acids: CASSLTGRETQYF. This chain uses TRBV28 with TRBJ2-5, with D unresolved. The CDR3 is 13 residues long. The germline gives CDR1 MDHEN, CDR2 SYDVKM. Deletions cut 2 bases from V and 5 bases from J, with 9 bases between. The complete variable domain, with remaining parts taken from reference TRBV28 and TRBJ2-5, reads DVKVTQSSRYLVKRTGEKVFLECVQDMDHENMFWYRQDPGLGLRLIYFSYDVKMKEKGDIPEGYSVSREKKERFSLILESASTNQTSMYLCASSLTGRETQYFGPGTRLLVL.

V gene TRBV19 combines with J gene TRBJ1-1; D unresolved. The germline CDR1 and CDR2 sequences are LNHDA and SQIVND (reference sequence). Trimming took off 7 bases at V and 3 bases at J, with 15 bases between the two ends. The CDR3 consists of 14 residues. CDR3 sequence: CASTWGSLDTEAFF. The CDR3 DNA follows: TGTGCCAGTACGTGGGGTAGTTTGGACACTGAAGCTTTCTTT. The full variable domain, in which reference TRBV19 and TRBJ1-1 provide the parts outside the CDR3, is DGGITQSPKYLFRKEGQNVTLSCEQNLNHDAMYWYRQDPGQGLRLIYYSQIVNDFQKGDIAEGYSVSREKKESFPLTVTSAQKNPTAFYLCASTWGSLDTEAFFGQGTRLTVV.

The V and J genes are TRBV19 and TRBJ2-4; 9 nucleotides agree with TRBD2. The germline gives CDR1 LNHDA, CDR2 SQIVND (reference sequence). Trimming removed 4 bases from V and 0 bases from J; junction bases left unmatched: 10. This CDR3 contains 18 residues. The CDR3 loop is CASSTPRREGRAKNIQYF. The CDR3 coding sequence is TGTGCCAGTAGTACCCCGAGGCGGGAGGGCAGAGCCAAAAACATTCAGTACTTC.

The genes are TRBV27 and TRBJ2-3, with a possible D match to TRBD2 (6 bases). Germline V gene sequence: CDR1 MNHEY, CDR2 SMNVEV (reference sequence). This CDR3 is 15 amino acids long. V lost 7 bases, J lost 0 bases, and 14 bases lay in between. The CDR3 bases are TGTGCCAGCACAATTGGAGGGTCTAGCACAGATACGCAGTATTTT. Residues: CASTIGGSSTDTQYF.

The rearrangement uses TRBV14 and TRBJ2-7; no clear D. V dropped 3 bases and J dropped 4 bases, with 4 bases sitting between them. The CDR3 is made up of 11 amino acids. Germline lookup yields CDR1 SGHDN and CDR2 FVKESK. The CDR3 DNA is TGTGCCAGCAGCCATCTATACGAGCAGTACTTC. Protein: CASSHLYEQYF.

CDR3 in amino acids: CASSPQGTWEAFF. The DNA for the CDR3 is TGTGCCAGTAGTCCTCAGGGTACGTGGGAAGCTTTCTTT. This chain joins TRBV19 and TRBJ1-1, with D tentatively TRBD1 (5 bases). The CDR3 contains 13 residues. Trimming stripped 5 bases from V and 8 bases from J, with 15 bases between. Germline V gene data show CDR1 as LNHDA and CDR2 as SQIVND (reference sequence).

Points on this clone: The sample carries other DNA sequences with the same CDR3. CDR3 amino acids: CASSPGDSNEQFF. CDR3 coding DNA: TGTGCCAGCAGCCCCGGGGATAGCAATGAGCAGTTCTTC. The V call is TRBV5-4, the J call TRBJ2-1, with TRBD2 as a possible D gene (5 bases). Looked up from germline, CDR1 is SGHNT and CDR2 is YYREEE (reference sequence). This CDR3 is 13 amino acids long. Trimming took off 4 bases at V and 6 bases at J, with 11 bases between the two ends.

This chain links TRBV5-1 with TRBJ2-4; maybe TRBD1 (6 bases). The germline gives CDR1 SGHRS, CDR2 YFSETQ. The CDR3 runs 18 residues. The ends were cut back, 0 bases at V and 1 base at J, with 17 bases in the middle. The CDR3 region has the DNA TGCGCCAGCAGCTTGGAATTGTCAGGGGCGAGCGCCAAAAACATTCAGTACTTC. Protein product: CASSLELSGASAKNIQYF.

The chain couples TRBV29-1 to TRBJ2-7; D is possibly TRBD1 (5 bases). CDR1 is SQVTM, CDR2 ANQGSEA, per germline. The CDR3 runs to 13 residues. V gave up 6 bases and J gave up 4 bases, with 16 bases separating them. The CDR3 region is CSVAGPSGYEQYF. The DNA for the CDR3 is TGCAGCGTCGCAGGGCCCTCTGGGTACGAGCAGTACTTC.

V gene TRBV5-5 combines with J gene TRBJ2-2; no firm D call. Germline lookup yields CDR1 SGHKS and CDR2 YYEKEE (reference sequence). The V and J ends lost 0 bases and 5 bases respectively, with 8 bases between them. CDR3 length equals 14 residues. As DNA, the CDR3 is TGTGCCAGCAGCTTGGCCTGGTTTACCGGGGAGCTGTTTTTT. It yields the protein CASSLAWFTGELFF.

The chain employs TRBV27 and TRBJ1-1; 7 positions match TRBD1. Per germline, CDR1 MNHEY and CDR2 SMNVEV (reference sequence). The CDR3 totals 13 residues. V shed 3 bases, J shed 11 bases, and the junction held 9 bases outside the gene matches. The CDR3 here is CASSLTGSVYAFF. The CDR3 DNA is TGTGCCAGCAGTTTGACAGGGAGTGTCTATGCTTTCTTT.

The V and J genes are TRBV27 and TRBJ2-3; D possibly uses TRBD1 or TRBD2 (5 bases each). Germline-derived CDR1 and CDR2 are MNHEY and SMNVEV (reference sequence). Trimming removed 3 bases from V and 3 bases from J, with 13 bases in between. The CDR3 has 15 residues. The CDR3 here is CASSFRGEGTDTQYF. The CDR3 DNA follows: TGTGCCAGCAGTTTCCGGGGTGAGGGGACAGATACGCAGTATTTT.

This sequence joins TRBV7-2 and TRBJ2-1; TRBD2 matches at 7 bases. The CDR3 totals 14 residues. Germline loops: CDR1 SGHTA, CDR2 FQGNSA. The V and J ends lost 1 base and 14 bases, in that order; junction bases with no gene match: 11. Here the CDR3 DNA reads TGTGCCAGCAGCTTAGGGGGAACTAGCGTCGGAAAGTTCTTC. Translating it yields CASSLGGTSVGKFF.

The chain carries TRBV6-6 and TRBJ2-2, with a possible D match to TRBD2 (6 bases). V shed 2 bases and J shed 3 bases, with 10 bases lying between them. The length of the CDR3 is 15 residues. The germline V gene has CDR1 MNHNY and CDR2 SVGAGI (reference sequence). The CDR3, as DNA: TGTGCCAGCAGTTACGGAGGGGCGCACACCGGGGAGCTGTTTTTT. It encodes CASSYGGAHTGELFF.

V is TRBV7-8 and J is TRBJ2-2; D perhaps matches TRBD2 (6 bases). V was pared by 8 bases and J by 5 bases, with 9 bases between. The length of the CDR3 is 12 residues. Per germline, CDR1 SGHVS and CDR2 FQNEAQ. CDR3 in DNA: TGTGCCAGCCTTGGGACTACCGGGGAGCTGTTTTTT. Translating gives CASLGTTGELFF.

The CDR3 spells CSVVRAGEQYF. CDR3 in DNA: TGCAGCGTTGTAAGGGCGGGCGAGCAGTACTTC. The rearrangement uses TRBV29-1 and TRBJ2-7; possibly TRBD2 for D (5 bases). V was clipped by 4 bases and J by 6 bases, with 10 bases between them. Germline-derived CDR1 and CDR2 are SQVTM and ANQGSEA. This CDR3 region has 11 residues.

This sequence joins TRBV11-2 and TRBJ2-7; D is tentatively TRBD1 or TRBD2 (5 bases each). V lost 1 base and J 3 bases, leaving 7 bases between the germline ends. This CDR3 contains 13 residues. Germline V gene data show CDR1 as SGHAT and CDR2 as FQNNGV. The CDR3 region is CASSLGGIYEQYF. For the CDR3, the DNA is TGTGCCAGCAGCTTAGGGGGGATCTACGAGCAGTACTTC.

This chain connects TRBV7-2 to TRBJ2-4; D remains unclear. CDR1 and CDR2 from the germline V gene are SGHTA and FQGNSA. The germline V and J ends were trimmed by 4 bases and 6 bases, with 16 bases remaining between them. CDR3 length equals 15 residues. The CDR3 DNA follows: TGTGCCAGCAGCTCGACCCCGGGTCTGGGAAACATTCAGTACTTC. Encoded protein: CASSSTPGLGNIQYF.

The chain carries TRBV27 and TRBJ2-7; 10 bases map to TRBD2. CDR3 length: 15 amino acids. CDR1 MNHEY and CDR2 SMNVEV come from the germline V gene (reference sequence). Unmatched junction bases numbered 5, after V lost 4 bases and J lost 2 bases. The CDR3 loop reads CASSSRLAGPYEQYF. CDR3 sequence (DNA): TGTGCCAGCAGTTCACGACTAGCGGGTCCCTACGAGCAGTACTTC.